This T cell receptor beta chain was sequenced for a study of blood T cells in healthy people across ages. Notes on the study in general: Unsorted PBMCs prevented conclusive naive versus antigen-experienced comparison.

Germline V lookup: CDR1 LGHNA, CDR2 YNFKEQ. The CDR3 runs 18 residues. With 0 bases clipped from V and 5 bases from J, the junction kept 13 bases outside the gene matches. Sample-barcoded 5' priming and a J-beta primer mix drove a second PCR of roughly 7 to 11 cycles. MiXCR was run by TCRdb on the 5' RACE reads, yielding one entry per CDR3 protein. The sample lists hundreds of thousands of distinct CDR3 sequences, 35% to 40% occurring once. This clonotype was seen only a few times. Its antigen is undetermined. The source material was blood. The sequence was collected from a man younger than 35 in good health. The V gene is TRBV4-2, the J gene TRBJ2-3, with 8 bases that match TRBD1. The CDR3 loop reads CASSQDLWGQARRDTQYF. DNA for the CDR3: TGTGCCAGCAGCCAAGATCTCTGGGGACAGGCTCGTAGAGATACGCAGTATTTT.